A single sample gave rise to the 18 T cell receptor beta chains below, sequenced in a study of T cell changes during pregnancy in multiple sclerosis. Only in-frame clones appear in the TCRdb table, and some are missing; sequencing was by immunoSEQ multiplex PCR. The data show 100,000 to 140,000 clones, with 85% to 95% seen just once and around 0.8% held by the top ten. The sequencing used peripheral blood, collected in the third trimester of pregnancy. The origin of the receptors is a female donor in good health, enrolled as a control in a pregnancy study.

The chain joins TRBV14 to TRBJ1-2; no reliable D call. The CDR3 loop spans 12 amino acids. Trimming pared 6 bases from V and 4 bases from J, leaving 9 bases between. In germline, CDR1 is SGHDN, CDR2 FVKESK. The chain's CDR3 is CASRRGSYGYTF. CDR3 nucleotides: TGTGCCAGCAGGCGGGGATCCTATGGCTACACCTTC.

This sequence joins TRBV5-1 and TRBJ1-2; perhaps TRBD1 as D (5 bases). The V and J ends lost 1 base and 6 bases respectively, with 10 bases between them. CDR1 and CDR2 from the germline V gene are SGHRS and YFSETQ. This CDR3 spans 13 amino acids. This chain's CDR3 is CASSLLGEDGYTF. DNA for the CDR3: TGCGCCAGCAGCTTGTTAGGGGAAGATGGCTACACCTTC.

The rearrangement links TRBV6-5 to TRBJ2-2; TRBD1 matches at 10 bases. The CDR3 spans 15 residues. V gave up 6 bases and J gave up 2 bases; unmatched junction bases: 3. Germline V CDR1 and CDR2: MNHEY, SVGAGI. The CDR3 protein is CASRRDRGNTGELFF. In nucleotides, the CDR3 is TGTGCCAGCAGAAGGGACAGGGGCAACACCGGGGAGCTGTTTTTT.

The V call is TRBV15, the J call TRBJ2-4; D is possibly TRBD2 (6 bases). This CDR3 comprises 15 residues. Trimming took 3 bases from V and 2 from J, leaving 11 bases between them. In germline, CDR1 is LNHNV, CDR2 YYDKDF (reference sequence). CDR3 residues: CATSRGGGSKNIQYF. In DNA form, the CDR3 reads TGTGCCACCAGCAGGGGGGGTGGCTCCAAAAACATTCAGTACTTC.

This clone was seen only once. V and J are TRBV6-1 and TRBJ2-3; a weak D match, TRBD1 (6 bases). Germline CDR1 reads MNHNS; CDR2 reads SASEGT. The germline V and J ends were trimmed by 4 bases and 2 bases, with 13 bases remaining between them. This CDR3 is built from 15 residues. The chain's CDR3 is CASSGPGQITDTQYF. The CDR3 DNA is TGTGCCAGCAGTGGGCCGGGACAAATCACAGATACGCAGTATTTT.

The chain links TRBV4-1 to TRBJ1-2; 7 nucleotides match TRBD1. This CDR3 is built from 15 residues. From germline, CDR1 is MGHRA and CDR2 YSYEKL. J was trimmed by 2 bases and V by 3 bases; bases with no gene match: 6. CDR3 bases: TGCGCCAGCAGCCACGACACAGGGGACAACTATGGCTACACCTTC. It is translated as CASSHDTGDNYGYTF.

In nucleotides, the CDR3 is TGTGCCAGCAGCTTAAGTACACTCGGGGAATCACCCCTCCACTTT. Translated, it gives CASSLSTLGESPLHF. V gene TRBV7-9 combines with J gene TRBJ1-6; D gene ambiguous. The CDR3 length is 15 residues. Between the trimmed V and J ends, which lost 2 bases and 10 bases, there was a span of 15 bases. Germline-derived CDR1 and CDR2 are SEHNR and FQNEAQ (reference sequence). Using reference TRBV7-9 and TRBJ1-6 for the parts outside the CDR3, the full variable domain is DTGVSQNPRHKITKRGQNVTFRCDPISEHNRLYWYRQTLGQGPEFLTYFQNEAQLEKSRLLSDRFSAERPKGSFSTLEIQRTEQGDSAMYLCASSLSTLGESPLHFGNGTRLTVT.

The rearrangement links TRBV11-3 to TRBJ2-5; D unresolved. The V gene lost 5 bases and the J gene lost 3 bases, with 16 bases spanning the gap. Germline assignment: CDR1 SGHNT and CDR2 YENEEA. The CDR3 covers 15 residues. The CDR3 sequence: CASSQSLRRKETQYF. Here the CDR3 DNA reads TGTGCCAGCAGCCAATCTTTACGGCGGAAAGAGACCCAGTACTTC.

CDR3 region: CASSIPRTPVMFF. CDR3 nucleotide sequence: TGTGCCAGTAGTATTCCCCGGACACCAGTTATGTTCTTC. The chain uses TRBV19 and TRBJ2-1; the D gene is possibly TRBD1 (5 bases). Germline loops: CDR1 LNHDA, CDR2 SQIVND (reference sequence). V lost 3 bases, J lost 15 bases, and 18 bases lay in between. The CDR3 runs 13 residues.

The genes are TRBV6-1 and TRBJ2-7; a possible D gene is TRBD1 (6 bases). The CDR3 sequence is 17 residues long. Trimming removed 0 bases at V and 3 bases at J, with 18 bases between. Germline lookup yields CDR1 MNHNS and CDR2 SASEGT. Written as DNA, the CDR3 is TGTGCCAGCAGTGAAGCAGACAGGCGACGAAGGGGCTACGAGCAGTACTTC. Translation gives CASSEADRRRRGYEQYF.

This chain uses TRBV2 with TRBJ1-5; D perhaps matches TRBD1 (5 bases). V was clipped by 7 bases and J by 2 bases, with 15 bases between them. There are 15 residues in the CDR3. Looked up from germline, CDR1 is SNHLY and CDR2 is FYNNEI. The CDR3 is CASTRGDVGNQPQHF. CDR3 DNA: TGTGCCAGCACCCGGGGGGATGTCGGCAATCAGCCCCAGCATTTT.

This chain uses TRBV14 with TRBJ1-6; 8 positions match TRBD1. Germline V CDR1 and CDR2: SGHDN, FVKESK. V shed 0 bases and J 7 bases; nucleotides not matched to a gene: 5. The CDR3 totals 16 residues. CDR3 sequence: CASSQDWQGANSPLHF. DNA of the CDR3: TGTGCCAGCAGCCAAGATTGGCAGGGGGCCAATTCACCCCTCCACTTT.

This clone was observed a handful of times. CDR3 in DNA: TGTGCCACCGCAGGCGGGGATCTCTCTGGAAACACCATATATTTT. Its translation: CATAGGDLSGNTIYF. This chain joins TRBV19 and TRBJ1-3; D is undetermined. The ends were cut back, 10 bases at V and 0 bases at J, with 16 bases in the middle. The CDR3 runs 15 residues. Germline V gene data show CDR1 as LNHDA and CDR2 as SQIVND (reference sequence).

V is TRBV7-9 and J is TRBJ2-1; tentative D call: TRBD1 (5 bases). With 5 bases removed from V and 6 bases from J, the gap between germline ends came to 14 bases. The CDR3 is 14 residues long. Germline values: CDR1 SEHNR, CDR2 FQNEAQ (reference sequence). CDR3 residues: CASSAIFQGNEQFF. DNA for the CDR3: TGTGCCAGCAGCGCAATCTTCCAGGGCAATGAGCAGTTCTTC.

CDR3 bases: TGTGCCAGCAGCTCCCCGGGGGAGGGACAGGGGAATTCACCCCTCCACTTT. Amino acid sequence: CASSSPGEGQGNSPLHF. The chain is built from TRBV7-9 and TRBJ1-6; TRBD1 matches 10 bases. Germline assignment: CDR1 SEHNR and CDR2 FQNEAQ (reference sequence). Germline trimming cut 4 bases from V and 7 bases from J; bases unmatched to any gene: 10. The CDR3 runs 17 residues.

This clone occurred a few times. This chain joins TRBV4-3 and TRBJ1-1, with D possibly being TRBD1 (5 bases). The CDR3 has 14 residues. V was clipped by 2 bases and J by 4 bases, with 11 bases between them. The V gene's germline CDR1 is LGHNA and CDR2 YSLEER. The CDR3 is CASSQYEGVTEAFF. CDR3 nucleotide sequence: TGCGCCAGCAGCCAATACGAAGGGGTCACTGAAGCTTTCTTT.

The chain combines TRBV19 with TRBJ1-5; TRBD1 agrees at 11 bases. J gave up 5 bases and V 6 bases, and 6 bases lay outside the gene matches. The CDR3 runs to 15 residues. Germline-derived CDR1 and CDR2 are LNHDA and SQIVND (reference sequence). The CDR3 sequence: CASSGGQGAYQPQHF. The DNA for the CDR3 is TGTGCCAGTAGCGGCGGACAGGGGGCCTATCAGCCCCAGCATTTT.

The rearrangement uses TRBV5-1 and TRBJ2-6; D is ambiguous. Germline assignment: CDR1 SGHRS and CDR2 YFSETQ. The CDR3 runs 15 residues. Trimming left V 4 bases short and J 0 bases short, with 8 bases between. CDR3 coding DNA: TGCGCCAGCAGCGCCCCCGGCTCTGGGGCCAACGTCCTGACTTTC. Protein sequence: CASSAPGSGANVLTF.